The clone carrying this T cell receptor (beta chain) was recorded once. This sample was included in a study of shared T cell receptors in the human thymus. CDR1 is SGHTA and CDR2 is FQGNSA in the germline V gene. The trim removed 0 bases at V and 8 bases at J, leaving 13 bases unmatched. This CDR3 has 17 amino acids. Profiling relied on immunoSEQ multiplex PCR, and the TCRdb table lists in-frame clones only, not all of them. This repertoire shows about 730,000 clones, approximately 83% found once; its top ten account for roughly 0.01%. The data were also submitted as part of a second study, on human thymus T cells.

The source is a girl younger than two with a congenital heart defect. The chain recombines TRBV7-2 with TRBJ1-2, with 9 nucleotides matching TRBD1. Material for sequencing was thymocytes. Here the CDR3 reads CASSLALPGQGGEGYTF. The CDR3 DNA reads TGTGCCAGCAGCTTAGCACTACCGGGACAGGGAGGAGAAGGCTACACCTTC.